The 8 T cell receptor beta chains below all came from one sample that was sequenced in a study of tumor and adjacent non-tumor tissue in lung cancer. TCRbeta libraries were built with three rounds of nested PCR, modified from ARM-PCR. Each CDR3 protein is one row after TCRdb ran MiXCR on the multiplex PCR reads. Seen here are about 120,000 distinct CDR3 sequences, 60% to 70% observed once, and the top ten hold about 13%. RNA was extracted from bulk tissue without any cell sorting. The specimen sequenced was lung tumor tissue. All receptors derive from a man between 25 and 39 years old with non-small cell lung cancer.

A note on this clonotype: A read error is possible here, since a much larger clone lies one base away. J is TRBJ2-3 and V is TRBV10-1; TRBD2 matches at 10 bases. The CDR3 runs 14 residues. Germline loops: CDR1 WNHNN, CDR2 SYGVQD (reference sequence). The CDR3 DNA reads as TGCGCCAGCAGTGAAGCTAGCGGGAGAGATACGCGGTATTTT. As protein: CASSEASGRDTRYF.

As for this clonotype: This may stem from a read error, because a much larger clone lies one nucleotide away. The rearrangement uses TRBV4-1 and TRBJ1-2, with D possibly matching TRBD1 (6 bases). The CDR3 consists of 16 residues. Germline CDR1 reads MGHRA; CDR2 reads YSYEKL. With 2 bases removed from V and 5 bases from J, the gap between germline ends came to 18 bases. The CDR3 sequence is CASSQSFGGLWYGYTF. The CDR3 DNA follows: TGCGCCAGCAGCCAAAGCTTTGGGGGGCTCTGGTATGGCTACACCTTC.

The V gene is TRBV4-2, the J gene TRBJ1-4; no definite D call. The CDR3 is 14 residues long. The germline V gene encodes CDR1 LGHNA and CDR2 YNFKEQ. V lost 0 bases and J 10 bases, leaving 12 bases between the germline ends. This CDR3 is CASSQDKEEGKLFF. The CDR3 nucleotides read TGTGCCAGCAGCCAAGATAAAGAGGAGGGAAAACTGTTTTTT.

This clonotype was recorded only once. Its ends do not fully match the called genes, so a read error is possible. J is TRBJ1-1 and V is TRBV20-1, with D tentatively TRBD1 (5 bases). Germline V gene sequence: CDR1 DFQATT, CDR2 SNEGSKA (reference sequence). The CDR3 totals 14 residues. The CDR3 DNA reads TGCAGTGCTACAATGACAGCGCTGAACACTGAAGTTTTCTTT. This sequence encodes CSATMTALNTEVFF.

Notes on this clonotype: The final CDR3 position lacks the conserved phenylalanine or tryptophan, pointing to a likely read error. The limits of the CDR3 on the DNA are not certain, so only TCRdb's listed CDR3 is given. The rearrangement joins TRBV29-1 to TRBJ2-2; the table's D call TRBD2 went unverified against the DNA. The CDR3 sequence runs 15 residues, both termini included. The germline gives CDR1 SQVTM, CDR2 ANQGSEA. The CDR3 protein is CSVETSGRKTGELLL.

On this clonotype: One end of the junction does not line up with germline, which may come from a read error. V and J are TRBV10-3 and TRBJ2-7; TRBD2 matches 9 bases. This CDR3 spans 15 amino acids. Germline CDR1 reads ENHRY; CDR2 reads SYGVKD. DNA of the CDR3: TGTGCCATCAGTGAGGTTAGCGGGGGCCTTTACGGGCGGTATTTC. This sequence encodes CAISEVSGGLYGRYF.

Concerning this clonotype itself: Possible read error: a much larger clone is one base away. The chain combines TRBV4-2 with TRBJ2-3; the match to TRBD2 covers 9 bases. CDR1 LGHNA and CDR2 YNFKEQ come from the germline V gene. The CDR3 sequence is 17 residues long. The CDR3 DNA sequence: TGTGCCAGCAGCCAAGAAGCAGCGGGAGGTGGGACAGATAGGCAGTATTTT. Translated, it gives CASSQEAAGGGTDRQYF.

There are a few counts of this clonotype. With a much larger clone just one base away, this may be a read error. The J gene is TRBJ2-7, the V gene TRBV6-1; 9 bases map to TRBD1. The CDR3 covers 15 residues. Germline V gives CDR1 MNHNS, CDR2 SASEGT. V lost 5 bases and J lost 0; bases outside the gene matches: 5. The CDR3 DNA is TGTGCCAGCAGTCCCCGGACAGGGGACTCCTACGAGCAGTACTTC. This encodes CASSPRTGDSYEQYF.